This entry is about one TCR beta chain. Antigen specificity is unknown. This record belongs to a study of cytomegalovirus exposure and HLA in healthy donors. In the PCR, 60 Vbeta and 13 Jbeta primers were used. Data came from immunoSEQ multiplex PCR; TCRdb stores just in-frame clones and leaves some out. The data show 200,000 to 250,000 clones, 80% to 85% seen once. Study results and limitations: Later analysis identified about 18,000 TCR beta sequences associated with HLA alleles, using a false discovery rate threshold of 0.05.

V trimming: 6 bases; J trimming: 1 base; junction bases outside the gene matches: 11. Germline CDR1 and CDR2: LNHDA and SQIVND (reference sequence). The CDR3 consists of 17 residues. The V gene is TRBV19, the J gene TRBJ2-4; TRBD2 matches 8 bases. This receptor was taken from a boy between 2 and 10 years old in good health and CMV-seronegative. The sample taken for sequencing was PBMCs. CDR3 DNA: TGTGCCAGTAGGGGGATAGCGGGGCGGGCGGCCAAAAACATTCAGTACTTC. Amino acid sequence: CASRGIAGRAAKNIQYF. The full variable domain, its missing parts supplied by reference TRBV19 and TRBJ2-4, is DGGITQSPKYLFRKEGQNVTLSCEQNLNHDAMYWYRQDPGQGLRLIYYSQIVNDFQKGDIAEGYSVSREKKESFPLTVTSAQKNPTAFYLCASRGIAGRAAKNIQYFGAGTRLSVL.